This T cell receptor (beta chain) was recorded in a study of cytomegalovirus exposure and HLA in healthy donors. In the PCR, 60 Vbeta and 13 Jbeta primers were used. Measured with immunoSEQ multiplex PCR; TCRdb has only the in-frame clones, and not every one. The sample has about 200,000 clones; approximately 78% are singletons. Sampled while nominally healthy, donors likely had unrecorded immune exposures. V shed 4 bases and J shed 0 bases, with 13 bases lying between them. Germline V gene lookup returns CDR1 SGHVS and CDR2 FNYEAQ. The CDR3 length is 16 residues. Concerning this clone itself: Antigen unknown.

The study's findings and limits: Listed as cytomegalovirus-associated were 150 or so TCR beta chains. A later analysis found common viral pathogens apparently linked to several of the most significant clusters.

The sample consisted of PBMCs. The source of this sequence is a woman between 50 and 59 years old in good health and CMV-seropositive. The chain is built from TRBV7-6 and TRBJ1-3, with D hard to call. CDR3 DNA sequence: TGTGCCAGCAGCTCTCGGGCCACTAGCTCTGGAAACACCATATATTTT. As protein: CASSSRATSSGNTIYF.